What follows are 17 T cell receptor beta chains derived from one specimen sequenced in a study of cytomegalovirus exposure and HLA in healthy donors. The PCR was carried out with 60 Vbeta primers and 13 Jbeta primers. Generated by immunoSEQ multiplex PCR, the TCRdb table keeps only in-frame clones and is missing some. The sample lists over 150,000 clones, 65% to 85% occurring once. Sequencing was done on a sample of PBMCs. The receptors originated from a middle-aged woman in good health and CMV-seropositive.

J is TRBJ1-5 and V is TRBV27; no reliable D call. The CDR3 length is 12 residues. The ends were cut back, 2 bases at V and 9 bases at J, with 8 bases in the middle. Per the germline V gene, CDR1 is MNHEY and CDR2 is SMNVEV (reference sequence). The DNA of the CDR3 is TGTGCCAGCAGTTTAAGAGGAGGGCCCCAGCATTTT. As protein: CASSLRGGPQHF.

This clone was detected only once. This chain links TRBV28 with TRBJ2-7, with TRBD2 matching over 12 bases. Per the germline V gene, CDR1 is MDHEN and CDR2 is SYDVKM. This CDR3 is built from 17 residues. V trimming: 4 bases; J trimming: 4 bases; junction bases outside the gene matches: 11. CDR3 nucleotides: TGTGCCAGCAGTTCGAGGACTAGCGGGATTCCTTTATACGAGCAGTACTTC. The encoded protein is CASSSRTSGIPLYEQYF. Supplemented by reference TRBV28 and TRBJ2-7, the full variable domain reads DVKVTQSSRYLVKRTGEKVFLECVQDMDHENMFWYRQDPGLGLRLIYFSYDVKMKEKGDIPEGYSVSREKKERFSLILESASTNQTSMYLCASSSRTSGIPLYEQYFGPGTRLTVT.

The chain is built from TRBV30 and TRBJ1-6, with D possibly TRBD1 on 6 matching bases. The CDR3 is 14 residues long. CDR1 is GTSNPN and CDR2 is SVGIG in the germline V gene (reference sequence). The V end was cut by 7 bases, the J end by 8 bases, with 18 bases between. CDR3 region: CALYVGGRDSPLHF. The CDR3 DNA is TGTGCCTTATACGTAGGGGGTAGGGATTCACCCCTCCACTTT.

The rearrangement uses TRBV29-1 and TRBJ2-1; TRBD1 matches at 7 bases. CDR3 length: 13 amino acids. Germline assignment: CDR1 SQVTM and CDR2 ANQGSEA. The V gene end was trimmed by 6 bases and the J gene end by 1 base; junction bases not matched to a gene: 3. CDR3 bases: TGCAGCGTGGAGACAGGGTCCTACAATGAGCAGTTCTTC. Translation: CSVETGSYNEQFF.

The V and J genes are TRBV27 and TRBJ1-5, with a weak D call TRBD1 (5 bases). The CDR3 has 14 amino acids. With 6 bases removed from V and 3 bases from J, the gap between germline ends came to 12 bases. CDR1 is MNHEY and CDR2 is SMNVEV in the germline V gene (reference sequence). CDR3 sequence: CASSPGHHNQPQHF. Here the CDR3 DNA reads TGTGCCAGCAGCCCCGGACACCACAATCAGCCCCAGCATTTT.

J is TRBJ1-2 and V is TRBV27, with D maybe TRBD1 (6 bases). Germline V lookup: CDR1 MNHEY, CDR2 SMNVEV (reference sequence). The CDR3 has 14 amino acids. V lost 4 bases and J 7 bases, leaving 16 bases between the germline ends. The CDR3 is CASSSRGGISGYTF. As DNA, the CDR3 is TGTGCCAGCAGTTCCAGGGGTGGTATTTCTGGCTACACCTTC.

The chain couples TRBV6-1 to TRBJ2-2, with D possibly being TRBD2 (6 bases). Germline V lookup: CDR1 MNHNS, CDR2 SASEGT. This CDR3 has 17 amino acids. V was cut by 0 bases and J by 6 bases, with 17 bases left in between. The CDR3 here is CASSEASGGGKAGELFF. Written as DNA, the CDR3 is TGTGCCAGCAGTGAAGCGTCGGGCGGCGGGAAGGCCGGGGAGCTGTTTTTT.

This clone has a single count. This chain uses TRBV10-1 with TRBJ2-3, with TRBD2 identical over 9 bases. Germline V gives CDR1 WNHNN, CDR2 SYGVQD (reference sequence). Losses at the gene ends were 5 bases for V and 8 bases for J; bases not matched to a gene: 11. CDR3 length: 15 residues. The CDR3 here is CASSITGTSRSTQYF. As DNA, the CDR3 is TGCGCCAGCAGTATCACCGGGACTAGCCGGAGTACGCAGTATTTT.

The gene calls are TRBV14 and TRBJ1-1; possible D gene TRBD1, 5 bases. This CDR3 is built from 16 residues. Germline V gene data show CDR1 as SGHDN and CDR2 as FVKESK. Trimming removed 1 base at V and 1 base at J, with 13 bases between. CDR3 loop: CASSQVQVTGNTEAFF. In nucleotides, the CDR3 is TGTGCCAGCAGCCAAGTACAGGTTACTGGGAACACTGAAGCTTTCTTT.

A few counts support this clone. DNA of the CDR3: TGTGCCAGCAGCCAAGATGGCGGAGCCAACAATCAGCCCCAGCATTTT. Translated, it gives CASSQDGGANNQPQHF. V usage is TRBV4-2 and J usage is TRBJ1-5; D unresolved. The CDR3 loop spans 16 amino acids. V shed 0 bases and J shed 3 bases, with 12 bases lying between them. From germline, CDR1 is LGHNA and CDR2 YNFKEQ.

This clone was seen a single time. The chain carries TRBV7-9 and TRBJ2-7, with 8 bases matching TRBD2. With 5 bases clipped from V and 3 bases from J, the junction kept 15 bases outside the gene matches. The CDR3 is 17 residues long. The germline V gene encodes CDR1 SEHNR and CDR2 FQNEAQ (reference sequence). The CDR3 region is CASSPRGGLGSFYEQYF. The CDR3 region has the DNA TGTGCCAGCAGCCCTAGAGGGGGACTAGGCTCCTTCTACGAGCAGTACTTC. The whole variable domain, remainder taken from reference TRBV7-9 and TRBJ2-7, is DTGVSQNPRHKITKRGQNVTFRCDPISEHNRLYWYRQTLGQGPEFLTYFQNEAQLEKSRLLSDRFSAERPKGSFSTLEIQRTEQGDSAMYLCASSPRGGLGSFYEQYFGPGTRLTVT.

This rearrangement joins TRBV9 to TRBJ2-7; D uncertain. Germline lookup yields CDR1 SGDLS and CDR2 YYNGEE. The CDR3 has 18 amino acids. V lost 4 bases and J 0 bases, leaving 23 bases between the germline ends. This chain's CDR3 is CASSKPGDDFLNSYEQYF. The DNA for the CDR3 is TGTGCCAGCAGCAAGCCCGGTGATGACTTCTTAAACTCCTACGAGCAGTACTTC.

The V and J genes are TRBV30 and TRBJ2-3, with 8 bases fitting TRBD2. Germline-derived CDR1 and CDR2 are GTSNPN and SVGIG (reference sequence). V shed 2 bases, J shed 1 base, and the junction held 5 bases outside the gene matches. The CDR3 has 15 residues. For the CDR3, the DNA is TGTGCCTGGAGTAGCGGGAGTGGGGGCACAGATACGCAGTATTTT. It yields the protein CAWSSGSGGTDTQYF.

The rearrangement links TRBV2 to TRBJ1-1; a weak D match, TRBD1 (6 bases). Germline-derived CDR1 and CDR2 are SNHLY and FYNNEI. Trimming left V 0 bases short and J 0 bases short, with 8 bases between. There are 15 residues in the CDR3. The CDR3 DNA reads as TGTGCCAGCAGTGAAGCGAGGGGGTTGAACACTGAAGCTTTCTTT. As protein: CASSEARGLNTEAFF.

The rearrangement joins TRBV5-1 to TRBJ2-2; 12 bases map to TRBD2. With V trimmed by 3 bases and J by 2 bases, 2 bases remained unmatched. Per the germline V gene, CDR1 is SGHRS and CDR2 is YFSETQ. The CDR3 runs 16 residues. In DNA form, the CDR3 reads TGCGCCAGCAGCTCACTAGCGGGAGGAAACACCGGGGAGCTGTTTTTT. Translated, it gives CASSSLAGGNTGELFF.

The chain uses TRBV6-5 and TRBJ1-2, with 7 bases matching TRBD1. This CDR3 has 15 amino acids. Trimming cost V 5 bases and J 6 bases; bases outside gene matches: 12. From germline, CDR1 is MNHEY and CDR2 SVGAGI. The CDR3 coding sequence is TGTGCCAGCAGTCCCACATCTCTGACAGGGAATGGCTACACCTTC. Encoded protein: CASSPTSLTGNGYTF.

The gene calls are TRBV11-2 and TRBJ2-5; 9 bases match TRBD1. Per the germline V gene, CDR1 is SGHAT and CDR2 is FQNNGV. CDR3 length: 17 amino acids. V trimming: 0 bases; J trimming: 4 bases; junction bases outside the gene matches: 9. The CDR3 DNA reads as TGTGCCAGCAGCTTAGATCGCGACACAGGGGGCGGAGAGACCCAGTACTTC. Translation: CASSLDRDTGGGETQYF.